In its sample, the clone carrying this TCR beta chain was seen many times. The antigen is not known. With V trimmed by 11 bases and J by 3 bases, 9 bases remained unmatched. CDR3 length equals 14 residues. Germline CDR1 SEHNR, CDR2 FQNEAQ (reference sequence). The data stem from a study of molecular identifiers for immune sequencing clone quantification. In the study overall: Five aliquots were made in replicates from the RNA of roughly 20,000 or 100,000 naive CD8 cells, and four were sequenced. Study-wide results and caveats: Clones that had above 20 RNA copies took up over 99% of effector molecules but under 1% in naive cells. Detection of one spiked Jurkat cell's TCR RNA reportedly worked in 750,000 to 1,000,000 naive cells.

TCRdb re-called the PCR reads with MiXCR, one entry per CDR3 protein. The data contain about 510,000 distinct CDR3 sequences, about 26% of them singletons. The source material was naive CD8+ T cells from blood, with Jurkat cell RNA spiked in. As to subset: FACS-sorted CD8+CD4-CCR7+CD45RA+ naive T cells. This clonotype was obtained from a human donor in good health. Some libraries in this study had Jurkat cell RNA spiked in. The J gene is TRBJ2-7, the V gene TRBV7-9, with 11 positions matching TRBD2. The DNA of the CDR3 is TGTGCCGCCTCCACCGGGACTAGCGGCTACGAGCAGTACTTC. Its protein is CAASTGTSGYEQYF.